These T cell receptor beta chains were read from a single sample in a study of blood T cell repertoires in COVID-19. TCRdb keeps only in-frame clones here, not all; method: immunoSEQ multiplex PCR. The sample carries around 250,000 clones, 65% to 85% recorded once. The sequenced sample consisted of peripheral blood. These receptor sequences come from a woman aged 40-49 years who had recovered from COVID-19. The CDR3 runs from the conserved cysteine through the conserved F or W. D genes are given only for firm matches. Expanded clones get a size class; other rows say once, few or many, or leave the size out.

TRBV24-1	TRBD2	NA	15	TRBJ2-3	TGTGCCACCAGCGACGAGCGGGGGGCCACAGATACGCAGTATTTT	CATSDERGATDTQYF
TRBV15	TRBD2	NA	16	TRBJ2-1	TGTGCCACCAGCTCTCTCGGGCGGGGGGGCCACAATGAGCAGTTCTTC	CATSSLGRGGHNEQFF
TRBV12-3/TRBV12-4	NA	NA	13	TRBJ1-2	TGTGCCAGCAGTTCACAGGGTTACTATGGCTACACCTTC	CASSSQGYYGYTF
TRBV10-2	NA	NA	12	TRBJ1-2	TGCGCCAGCAGTCTCGACTTTTATGGCTACACCTTC	CASSLDFYGYTF
TRBV19	TRBD2	NA	17	TRBJ2-6	TGTGCCAGTAATGGGCTAGCGGGGGCCTCTGGGGCCAACGTCCTGACTTTC	CASNGLAGASGANVLTF
TRBV5-6	NA	NA	16	TRBJ1-4	TGTGCCAGCAGCTTGTGGGGGGACTATACTAATGAAAAACTGTTTTTT	CASSLWGDYTNEKLFF
TRBV11-2	NA	few	13	TRBJ1-6	TGTGCCAGCAGCGCCCGGAGTGTTTCACCCCTCCACTTT	CASSARSVSPLHF
TRBV3-1/TRBV3-2	TRBD1	NA	16	TRBJ2-2	TGTGCCAGCAGCCAAGGGACAGGGGGAAACACCGGGGAGCTGTTTTTT	CASSQGTGGNTGELFF
TRBV14	TRBD1	NA	14	TRBJ1-1	TGTGCCAGCAGCCAACAGCTTACAGGGGCTGAAGCTTTCTTT	CASSQQLTGAEAFF
TRBV6-2/TRBV6-3	TRBD1	NA	14	TRBJ1-6	TGTGCCAGCAGTGTAGGGGACAGGAATTCACCCCTCCACTTT	CASSVGDRNSPLHF
TRBV2	NA	NA	13	TRBJ1-5	TGTGCCAGCACGCGGGATAGCAATCAGCCCCAGCATTTT	CASTRDSNQPQHF
TRBV12-3/TRBV12-4	NA	many	13	TRBJ1-2	TGTGCCAGCAGTTTAGCCCAGATCTATGGCTACACCTTC	CASSLAQIYGYTF
TRBV2	NA	NA	15	TRBJ2-2	TGTGCCAGCACCGGGGACATAACTAACACCGGGGAGCTGTTTTTT	CASTGDITNTGELFF
TRBV5-1	TRBD2	NA	15	TRBJ2-2	TGCGCCAGCAGCGCGACTAGCGGGGGGACCGGGGAGCTGTTTTTT	CASSATSGGTGELFF
TRBV5-1	NA	NA	14	TRBJ2-7	TGCGCCAGCAGCTTTTCGCAGGCCGTCTACGAGCAGTACTTC	CASSFSQAVYEQYF
TRBV7-3	TRBD1	NA	15	TRBJ2-3	TGTGCCAGCAGCCCAGAGGGGACAGGCCCCAATACGCAGTATTTT	CASSPEGTGPNTQYF
TRBV30	NA	NA	13	TRBJ1-4	TGTGCCTGGAGATTCGGGGAGTACGAAAAACTGTTTTTT	CAWRFGEYEKLFF
TRBV28	NA	NA	16	TRBJ1-1	TGTGCCAGCAGGAATAGCGTAGGGTATATGAACACTGAAGCTTTCTTT	CASRNSVGYMNTEAFF
TRBV5-6	NA	once	12	TRBJ2-7	TGTGCCAGCAGCTCGGGCTCCTACGAGCAGTACTTC	CASSSGSYEQYF
TRBV4-1	NA	once	17	TRBJ2-6	TGCGCCAGCAGCCAAGGCCTTCGACAGACTGGGGCCAACGTCCTGACTTTC	CASSQGLRQTGANVLTF
TRBV9	TRBD2	once	15	TRBJ2-7	TGTGCCAGCAGACCCGGGGTAGCGGGGGACTACGAGCAGTACTTC	CASRPGVAGDYEQYF
TRBV28	NA	NA	18	TRBJ2-6	TGTGCCAGCAGTTTCGGCATATGGAGGGTGGCTGGGGCCAACGTCCTGACTTTC	CASSFGIWRVAGANVLTF
TRBV11-2	TRBD1	NA	16	TRBJ1-6	TGTGCCAGCAGGCCCGGGGACAGGGAAACACATTCACCCCTCCACTTT	CASRPGDRETHSPLHF
TRBV6-5	TRBD1	NA	15	TRBJ2-7	TGTGCCAGCTTCCTGGGGACAGGGGTTCCCTACGAGCAGTACTTC	CASFLGTGVPYEQYF
TRBV19	TRBD2	NA	15	TRBJ2-5	TGTGCCAGTAGTAACCTAGCGGGGGGGCGAGAGACCCAGTACTTC	CASSNLAGGRETQYF
TRBV11-2	TRBD2	NA	16	TRBJ2-7	TGTGCCAGCAGTCCCCTTCGGAGCGGGGGATCCTACGAGCAGTACTTC	CASSPLRSGGSYEQYF
TRBV28	NA	NA	13	TRBJ1-1	TGTGCCAGCAGTCCCGTTCCGAACACTGAAGCTTTCTTT	CASSPVPNTEAFF
TRBV28	NA	NA	13	TRBJ1-1	TGTGCCAGTGCCACAGCACCCGGGGTGAGGTCTTTCTTT	CASATAPGVRSFF
TRBV7-9	NA	NA	15	TRBJ1-1	TGTGCCAGCAGCCCCCCTTCGGCAGGGCTCACTGAAGCTTTCTTT	CASSPPSAGLTEAFF
TRBV4-1	NA	NA	16	TRBJ1-3	TGCGCCAGCAGCCACCCACAGGGCCTCTCTGGAAACACCATATATTTT	CASSHPQGLSGNTIYF
TRBV2	NA	NA	16	TRBJ1-4	TGTGCCAGCAGTGAAGGCAGAGGCGGCACTAATGAAAAACTGTTTTTT	CASSEGRGGTNEKLFF
TRBV27	TRBD1	NA	22	TRBJ1-1	TGTGCCAGCAGTCCTTCTCCACTCCGACGACCGCCAGGGGGCATCGTCGACACTGAAGCTTTCTTT	CASSPSPLRRPPGGIVDTEAFF
TRBV24-1	TRBD2	once	16	TRBJ2-3	TGTGCCACCAGTGACAGACTAGCGGGGAACACAGATACGCAGTATTTT	CATSDRLAGNTDTQYF
TRBV4-1	TRBD1	NA	15	TRBJ1-5	TGCGCCAGCAGCCGCGGACAGGGTCTCAATCAGCCCCAGCATTTT	CASSRGQGLNQPQHF
TRBV7-9	NA	NA	16	TRBJ2-2	TGTGCCAGCAGCTTAGGTGGGGGCGGCATGCCCGGGGAGCTGTTTTTT	CASSLGGGGMPGELFF
TRBV4-2	NA	NA	15	TRBJ1-1	TGTGCCAGCAGCCACGGAGAGGGGGGGAGCACTGAAGCTTTCTTT	CASSHGEGGSTEAFF
TRBV4-1	TRBD1	NA	17	TRBJ1-5	TGCGCCAGCAGCCAAGACAACAGGGGGAGCCACAATCAGCCCCAGCATTTT	CASSQDNRGSHNQPQHF
TRBV18	NA	NA	14	TRBJ1-3	TGTGCCAGCTCACCACTAGACTCTGGAAACACCATATATTTT	CASSPLDSGNTIYF
TRBV7-6	NA	NA	15	TRBJ2-1	TGTGCCAGCAGCCCACTAACCGGGAACTACAATGAGCAGTTCTTC	CASSPLTGNYNEQFF
TRBV4-2	NA	NA	15	TRBJ1-2	TGTGCCAGCAGCCAAGACCCCGGACAGTTCTATGGCTACACCTTC	CASSQDPGQFYGYTF
TRBV7-8	NA	once	12	TRBJ2-3	TGTGCCAGCAGCACGGGAGCAGATACGCAGTATTTT	CASSTGADTQYF
TRBV28	TRBD2	NA	16	TRBJ2-3	TGTGCCAGCAGTTTATTAGCGGGGGCAGGTACAGATACGCAGTATTTT	CASSLLAGAGTDTQYF
TRBV6-5	NA	NA	16	TRBJ2-1	TGTGCCAGCAGTTACTCGTGGGGGGGGGCTGGTAATGAGCAGTTCTTC	CASSYSWGGAGNEQFF
TRBV27	TRBD1	few	14	TRBJ1-2	TGTGCCAGCAGTCCTCGGACAGGTTCCTATGGCTACACCTTC	CASSPRTGSYGYTF
TRBV19	NA	NA	13	TRBJ1-5	TGTGCCAGTAGTATAGATAGGGGCCAGCCCCAGCATTTT	CASSIDRGQPQHF
TRBV19	NA	NA	14	TRBJ2-1	TGTGCCAGTAGTATGGTTGGAGAGAGAAATGAGCAGTTCTTC	CASSMVGERNEQFF
TRBV7-2	NA	NA	15	TRBJ1-3	TGTGCCAGCAGCTTGCAATCAGGCTCTGGAAACACCATATATTTT	CASSLQSGSGNTIYF
TRBV5-1	NA	NA	14	TRBJ1-1	TGCGCCAGCAGCTTGGTGCCGGAGCCTTCTGAAGCTTTCTTT	CASSLVPEPSEAFF
TRBV7-2	TRBD2	NA	16	TRBJ2-1	TGTGCCAGCGTACTGGCGGGGGGATTCTCCTACAATGAGCAGTTCTTC	CASVLAGGFSYNEQFF
TRBV6-1	TRBD2	NA	19	TRBJ2-2	TGTGCCAGCAGTGAACTAGCGGGGGGGCCTACCGCAGCTACCGGGGAGCTGTTTTTT	CASSELAGGPTAATGELFF
TRBV3-1/TRBV3-2	NA	NA	15	TRBJ2-7	TGTGCCAGCAGCCAAGAGGTGACAAGCTCCTACGAGCAGTACTTC	CASSQEVTSSYEQYF
TRBV4-1	NA	once	15	TRBJ1-6	TGCGCCAGCAGCCAGGGGGCCGGAGTTTTGTCACCCCTCCACTTT	CASSQGAGVLSPLHF
TRBV7-7	TRBD2	NA	15	TRBJ2-5	TGTGCCAGCAGCTCTAGCGGGGGCCTCCAAGAGACCCAGTACTTC	CASSSSGGLQETQYF
TRBV28	TRBD1	NA	14	TRBJ1-4	TGTGCCAGCAGATCCGGACAGGGGAGGATAAAACTGTTTTTT	CASRSGQGRIKLFF
TRBV6-6	TRBD1	NA	13	TRBJ2-1	TGTGCCACTTCGACAGGGCGGCACGTTGAGCAGTTCTTC	CATSTGRHVEQFF
TRBV30	TRBD1	NA	15	TRBJ1-6	TGTGCCTGGAGTGACGGACAGGGGAGGGATTCACCCCTCCACTTT	CAWSDGQGRDSPLHF
TRBV6-5	TRBD1	NA	16	TRBJ1-6	TGTGCCAGCAGTTACTTGGGGCAGGGGGTCAATTCACCCCTCCACTTT	CASSYLGQGVNSPLHF
TRBV7-9	TRBD1	once	13	TRBJ2-7	TGTGCCAGCAGCACCGGGACAGCCTACGAGCAGTACTTC	CASSTGTAYEQYF
TRBV6-5	TRBD1	NA	14	TRBJ1-5	TGTGCCAGCAGCCGACAGGGGGGCAATCAGCCCCAGCATTTT	CASSRQGGNQPQHF
TRBV11-3	NA	NA	15	TRBJ2-2	TGTGCCAGCAGCCCACAGGGCAGGGGAACCGGGGAGCTGTTTTTT	CASSPQGRGTGELFF